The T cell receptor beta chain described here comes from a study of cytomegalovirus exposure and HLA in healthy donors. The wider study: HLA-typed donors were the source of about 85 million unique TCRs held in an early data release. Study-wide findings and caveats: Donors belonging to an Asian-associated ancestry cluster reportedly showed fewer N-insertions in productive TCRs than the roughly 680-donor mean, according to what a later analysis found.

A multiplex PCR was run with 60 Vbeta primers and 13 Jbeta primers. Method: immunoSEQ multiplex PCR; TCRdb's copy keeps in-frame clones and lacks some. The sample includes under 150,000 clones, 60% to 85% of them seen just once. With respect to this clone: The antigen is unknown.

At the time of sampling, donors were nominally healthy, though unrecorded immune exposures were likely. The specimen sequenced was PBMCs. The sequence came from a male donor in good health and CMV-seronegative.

DNA for the CDR3: TGTGCCAGCAGGAAGACGGGACAGGGAAACGAGCAGTACTTC. This gives the protein CASRKTGQGNEQYF. The V call is TRBV6-5, the J call TRBJ2-7; 9 nucleotides align to TRBD1. Per the germline V gene, CDR1 is MNHEY and CDR2 is SVGAGI. The J segment lost 5 bases and the V segment lost 6 bases, leaving 8 bases of the junction unmatched. The CDR3 contains 14 residues.